The next 10 T cell receptor beta chains were all read from a single sample in a study of blood T cell repertoires in COVID-19. Repertoires were generated with immunoSEQ multiplex PCR, while TCRdb's copy carries only in-frame clones and drops some. The table has approximately 15,000 clones, approximately 88% seen once. Sequencing used peripheral blood. These receptors were obtained from a woman between 65 and 79 years old in a cohort sampled during active or convalescent COVID-19.

The chain is built from TRBV10-3 and TRBJ1-2; D unresolved. The CDR3 length is 12 residues. Germline lookup yields CDR1 ENHRY and CDR2 SYGVKD. With 8 bases removed from V and 7 bases from J, the gap between germline ends came to 14 bases. CDR3 amino acids: CAISPTDTGYTF. Here the CDR3 DNA reads TGTGCCATCTCACCGACCGACACTGGCTACACCTTC.

The V call is TRBV7-2, the J call TRBJ1-4; TRBD1 agrees at 9 bases. This CDR3 has 15 residues. Losses at the gene ends were 2 bases for V and 8 bases for J; bases not matched to a gene: 6. Germline V gene data show CDR1 as SGHTA and CDR2 as FQGNSA. CDR3 sequence reads: CASSLMGTGNEKLFF. DNA of the CDR3: TGTGCCAGCAGCTTAATGGGGACAGGGAACGAAAAACTGTTTTTT.

The chain uses TRBV7-2 and TRBJ2-5, with D possibly matching TRBD1 (5 bases). CDR3 length equals 11 residues. V dropped 7 bases and J dropped 7 bases, with 10 bases sitting between them. Germline lookup yields CDR1 SGHTA and CDR2 FQGNSA. The chain's CDR3 is CASTDRGTQYF. CDR3 coding DNA: TGTGCCAGCACCGATAGGGGGACCCAGTACTTC.

This clone occurred a few times. V usage is TRBV4-1 and J usage is TRBJ1-5; weak D call: TRBD1 (5 bases). Germline CDR1 MGHRA, CDR2 YSYEKL. CDR3 size: 15 residues. With 0 bases removed from V and 2 bases from J, the gap between germline ends came to 8 bases. CDR3 in amino acids: CASSQEQQGNQPQHF. CDR3 DNA sequence: TGCGCCAGCAGCCAAGAGCAACAGGGCAATCAGCCCCAGCATTTT.

The chain joins TRBV3-1 (or the pseudogene TRBV3-2) to TRBJ2-2; TRBD2 aligns across 10 bases. This CDR3 comprises 17 residues. Per the germline V gene, CDR1 is LGHDT and CDR2 is YNNKEL (reference sequence). The V and J ends lost 1 base and 4 bases, in that order; junction bases with no gene match: 6. CDR3: CASSQVRSGGVTGELFF. As DNA, the CDR3 is TGTGCCAGCAGCCAAGTGCGCAGCGGGGGGGTCACCGGGGAGCTGTTTTTT.

The chain employs TRBV3-1 (or the pseudogene TRBV3-2) and TRBJ1-2, with 8 nucleotides matching TRBD1. The CDR3 consists of 15 residues. Germline V gives CDR1 LGHDT, CDR2 YNNKEL (reference sequence). V lost 4 bases and J lost 0; bases outside the gene matches: 4. The CDR3 loop reads CASSRAGGANYGYTF. The CDR3 nucleotides read TGTGCCAGCAGCCGGGCAGGGGGCGCTAACTATGGCTACACCTTC.

This clone is labeled as large. J is TRBJ1-1 and V is TRBV30, with TRBD1 matching over 8 bases. V dropped 7 bases and J dropped 5; count of bases not matched to a gene: 6. The germline V gene has CDR1 GTSNPN and CDR2 SVGIG (reference sequence). CDR3 size: 12 residues. The CDR3 DNA is TGTGCCTCACAGGGGGTTCGGACTGAAGCTTTCTTT. Translated, it gives CASQGVRTEAFF.

The gene calls are TRBV3-1 (or the pseudogene TRBV3-2) and TRBJ2-3, with D perhaps TRBD2 (6 bases). V was shortened by 0 bases and J by 0 bases, with 7 bases between the two germline ends. The CDR3 spans 15 residues. The V gene's germline CDR1 is LGHDT and CDR2 YNNKEL (reference sequence). The CDR3 loop is CASSQDGGSTDTQYF. The CDR3 DNA reads TGTGCCAGCAGCCAAGATGGGGGGAGCACAGATACGCAGTATTTT.

The rearrangement uses TRBV28 and TRBJ2-3; TRBD2 is a possible D gene (6 bases). Germline V CDR1 and CDR2: MDHEN, SYDVKM. The CDR3 has 13 amino acids. Trimming stripped 8 bases from V and 2 bases from J, with 11 bases between. The CDR3 loop reads CASSGGFTDTQYF. CDR3 DNA sequence: TGTGCCAGCTCCGGGGGTTTCACAGATACGCAGTATTTT. The entire variable domain, with the rest obtained from reference TRBV28 and TRBJ2-3, is as follows: DVKVTQSSRYLVKRTGEKVFLECVQDMDHENMFWYRQDPGLGLRLIYFSYDVKMKEKGDIPEGYSVSREKKERFSLILESASTNQTSMYLCASSGGFTDTQYFGPGTRLTVL.

This clone was seen only once. V is TRBV10-3 and J is TRBJ2-2, with D possibly TRBD2 on 5 matching bases. This CDR3 is built from 14 residues. CDR1 is ENHRY and CDR2 is SYGVKD in the germline V gene. V lost 0 bases to trimming and J lost 5 bases, with 7 bases between them. The CDR3 protein is CAISESQRTGELFF. The DNA of the CDR3 is TGTGCCATCAGTGAGTCACAGCGGACCGGGGAGCTGTTTTTT.